This T cell receptor (beta chain) was sequenced in a study of blood T cell repertoires in COVID-19. Participants were aged about 18 to 100 years from 20 to 30 US areas. Germline CDR1 LGHNA, CDR2 YSLEER. This CDR3 is built from 11 residues. With V trimmed by 4 bases and J by 10 bases, 3 bases remained unmatched. This clone has just a few counts. Methods used by the authors: Scientists estimated how many nucleated cells there were by amplifying reference gene primers. Using immunoSEQ multiplex PCR, the repertoire was profiled, and TCRdb retains in-frame clones only, with some absent. V and J calls and clone size come straight from that table; D and trimming were deduced from the DNA. This sample yields roughly 58,000 clones, of which just over 70% are seen a single time; approximately 50% belongs to the top ten.

Material for sequencing was PBMCs or T cells enriched from blood (not recorded which). The V and J genes are TRBV4-3 and TRBJ1-2, with 7 bases identical to TRBD1. The sequence derives from a woman aged 60 to 75 who had been exposed to COVID-19. CDR3 loop: CASSRGQVYTF. The CDR3 nucleotides read TGCGCCAGCAGCCGCGGACAGGTCTACACCTTC.